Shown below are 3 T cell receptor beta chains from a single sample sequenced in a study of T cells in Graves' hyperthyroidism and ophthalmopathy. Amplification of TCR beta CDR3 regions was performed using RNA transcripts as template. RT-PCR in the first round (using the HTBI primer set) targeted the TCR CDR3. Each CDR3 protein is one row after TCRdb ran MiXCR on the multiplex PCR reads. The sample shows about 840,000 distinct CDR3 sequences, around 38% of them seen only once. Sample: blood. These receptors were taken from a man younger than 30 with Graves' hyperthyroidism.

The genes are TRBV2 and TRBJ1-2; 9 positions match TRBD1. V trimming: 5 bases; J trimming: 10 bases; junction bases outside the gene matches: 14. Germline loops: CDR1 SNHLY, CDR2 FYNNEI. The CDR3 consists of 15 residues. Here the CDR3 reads CASSLIITGGTDYTF. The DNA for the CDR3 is TGTGCCAGCAGTTTAATCATAACAGGGGGCACGGACTACACCTTC. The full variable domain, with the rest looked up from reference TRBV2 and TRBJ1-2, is EPEVTQTPSHQVTQMGQEVILRCVPISNHLYFYWYRQILGQKVEFLVSFYNNEISEKSEIFDDQFSVERPDGSNFTLKIRSTKLEDSAMYFCASSLIITGGTDYTFGSGTRLTVV.

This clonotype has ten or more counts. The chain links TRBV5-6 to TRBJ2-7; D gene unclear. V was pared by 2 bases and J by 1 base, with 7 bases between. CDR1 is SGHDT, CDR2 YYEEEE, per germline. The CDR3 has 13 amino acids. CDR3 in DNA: TGTGCCAGCAGCTTTTACGGATCCTACGAGCAGTACTTC. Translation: CASSFYGSYEQYF.

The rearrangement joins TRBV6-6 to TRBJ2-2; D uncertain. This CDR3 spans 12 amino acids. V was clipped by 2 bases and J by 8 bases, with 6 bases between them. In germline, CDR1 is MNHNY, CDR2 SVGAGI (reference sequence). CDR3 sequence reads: CASSYVRGELFF. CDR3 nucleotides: TGTGCCAGCAGTTACGTGAGAGGGGAGCTGTTTTTT.